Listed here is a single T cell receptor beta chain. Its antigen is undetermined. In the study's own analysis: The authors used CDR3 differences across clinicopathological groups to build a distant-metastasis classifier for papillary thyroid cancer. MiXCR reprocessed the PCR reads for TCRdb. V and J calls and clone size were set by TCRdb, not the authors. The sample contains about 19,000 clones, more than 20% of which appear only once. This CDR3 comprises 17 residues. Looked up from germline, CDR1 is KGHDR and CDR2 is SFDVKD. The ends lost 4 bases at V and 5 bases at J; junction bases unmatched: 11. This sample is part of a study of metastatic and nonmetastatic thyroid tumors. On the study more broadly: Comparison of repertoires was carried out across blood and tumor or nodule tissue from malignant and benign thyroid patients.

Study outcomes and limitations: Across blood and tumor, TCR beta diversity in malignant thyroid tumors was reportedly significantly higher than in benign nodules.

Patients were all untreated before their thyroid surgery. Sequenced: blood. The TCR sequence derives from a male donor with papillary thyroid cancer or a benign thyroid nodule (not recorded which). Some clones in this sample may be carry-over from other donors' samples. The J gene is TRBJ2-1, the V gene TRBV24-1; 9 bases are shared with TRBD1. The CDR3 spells CATSDGDRAVSDNEQFF. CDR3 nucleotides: TGTGCCACCAGTGACGGGGACAGGGCGGTTTCTGACAATGAGCAGTTCTTC.